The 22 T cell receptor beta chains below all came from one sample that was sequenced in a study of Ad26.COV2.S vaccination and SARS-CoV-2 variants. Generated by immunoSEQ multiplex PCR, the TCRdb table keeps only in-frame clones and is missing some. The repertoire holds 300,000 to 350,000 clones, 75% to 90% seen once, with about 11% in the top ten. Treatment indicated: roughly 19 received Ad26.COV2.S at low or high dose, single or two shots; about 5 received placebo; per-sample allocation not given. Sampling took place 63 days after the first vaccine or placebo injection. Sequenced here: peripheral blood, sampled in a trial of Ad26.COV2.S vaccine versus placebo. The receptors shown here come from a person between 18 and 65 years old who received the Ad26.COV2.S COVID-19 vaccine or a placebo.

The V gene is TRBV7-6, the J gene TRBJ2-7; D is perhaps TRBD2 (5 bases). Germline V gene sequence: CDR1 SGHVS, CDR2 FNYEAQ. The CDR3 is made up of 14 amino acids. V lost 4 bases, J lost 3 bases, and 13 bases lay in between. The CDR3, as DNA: TGTGCCAGCAGCTCAGGCCCCGGGAACTACGAGCAGTACTTC. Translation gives CASSSGPGNYEQYF. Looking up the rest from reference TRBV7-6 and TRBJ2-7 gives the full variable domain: GAGVSQSPRYKVTKRGQDVALRCDPISGHVSLYWYRQALGQGPEFLTYFNYEAQQDKSGLPNDRFSAERPEGSISTLTIQRTEQRDSAMYRCASSSGPGNYEQYFGPGTRLTVT.

As DNA, the CDR3 is TGTGCCAGCAGGTTCGGACAGGGGAATAATTCACCCCTCCACTTT. Residues: CASRFGQGNNSPLHF. The V gene is TRBV6-6, the J gene TRBJ1-6; 9 positions match TRBD1. V lost 6 bases and J lost 5; bases outside the gene matches: 5. The CDR3 is 15 amino acids. The germline V gene has CDR1 MNHNY and CDR2 SVGAGI (reference sequence).

Here the CDR3 reads CASSVTGGLNTEAFF. The CDR3 DNA follows: TGCGCCAGCAGCGTGACAGGGGGTCTGAACACTGAAGCTTTCTTT. This chain connects TRBV5-1 to TRBJ1-1; 9 bases match TRBD1. CDR3 length: 15 residues. Germline-derived CDR1 and CDR2 are SGHRS and YFSETQ. Trimming cost V 4 bases and J 0 bases; bases outside gene matches: 4.

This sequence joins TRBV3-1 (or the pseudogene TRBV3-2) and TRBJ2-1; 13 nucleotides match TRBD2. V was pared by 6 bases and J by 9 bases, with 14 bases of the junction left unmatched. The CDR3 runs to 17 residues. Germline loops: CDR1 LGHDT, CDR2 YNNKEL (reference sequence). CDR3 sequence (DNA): TGTGCCAGCAGTGCCACTCACGGACTAGCGGGAGAGGGTGAGCAGTTCTTC. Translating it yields CASSATHGLAGEGEQFF.

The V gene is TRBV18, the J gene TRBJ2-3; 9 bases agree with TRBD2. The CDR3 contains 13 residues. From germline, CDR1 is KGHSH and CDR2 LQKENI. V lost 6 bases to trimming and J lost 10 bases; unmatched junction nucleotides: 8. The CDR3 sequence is CASSRLAGEPQYF. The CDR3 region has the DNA TGTGCCAGCTCGAGATTAGCGGGGGAACCGCAGTATTTT. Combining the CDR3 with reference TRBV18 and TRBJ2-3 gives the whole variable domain NAGVMQNPRHLVRRRGQEARLRCSPMKGHSHVYWYRQLPEEGLKFMVYLQKENIIDESGMPKERFSAEFPKEGPSILRIQQVVRGDSAAYFCASSRLAGEPQYFGPGTRLTVL.

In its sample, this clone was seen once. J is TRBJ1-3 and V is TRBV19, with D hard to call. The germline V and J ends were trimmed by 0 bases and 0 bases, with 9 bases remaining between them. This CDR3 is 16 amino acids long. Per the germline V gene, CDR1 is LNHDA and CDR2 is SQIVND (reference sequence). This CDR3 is CASSIDGSSSGNTIYF. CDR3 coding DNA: TGTGCCAGTAGTATAGATGGCAGTTCCTCTGGAAACACCATATATTTT. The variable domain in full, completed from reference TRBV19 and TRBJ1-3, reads DGGITQSPKYLFRKEGQNVTLSCEQNLNHDAMYWYRQDPGQGLRLIYYSQIVNDFQKGDIAEGYSVSREKKESFPLTVTSAQKNPTAFYLCASSIDGSSSGNTIYFGEGSWLTVV.

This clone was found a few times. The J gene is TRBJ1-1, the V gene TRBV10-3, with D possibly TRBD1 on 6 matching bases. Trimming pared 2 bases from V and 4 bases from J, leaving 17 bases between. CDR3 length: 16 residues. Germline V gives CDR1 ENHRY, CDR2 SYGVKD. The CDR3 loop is CAISEQPAGEGTEAFF. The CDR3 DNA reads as TGTGCCATCAGTGAGCAACCCGCAGGGGAGGGCACTGAAGCTTTCTTT.

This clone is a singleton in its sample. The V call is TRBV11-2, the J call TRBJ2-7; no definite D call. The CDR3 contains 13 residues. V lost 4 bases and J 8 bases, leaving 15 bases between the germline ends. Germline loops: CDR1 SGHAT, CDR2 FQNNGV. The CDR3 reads CASSSDPGAKQYF. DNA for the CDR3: TGTGCCAGCAGCTCAGACCCGGGTGCGAAGCAGTACTTC.

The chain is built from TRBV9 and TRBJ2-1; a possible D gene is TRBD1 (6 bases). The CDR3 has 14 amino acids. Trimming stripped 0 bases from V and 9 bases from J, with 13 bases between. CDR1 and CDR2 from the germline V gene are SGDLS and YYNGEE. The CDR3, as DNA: TGTGCCAGCAGCGTAGGGATAGGGGGACGTGAGCAGTTCTTC. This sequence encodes CASSVGIGGREQFF.

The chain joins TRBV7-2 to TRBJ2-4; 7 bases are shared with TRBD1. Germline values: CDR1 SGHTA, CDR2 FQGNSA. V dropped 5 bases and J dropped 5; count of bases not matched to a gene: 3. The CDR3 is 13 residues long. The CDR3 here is CASSPGTENIQYF. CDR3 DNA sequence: TGTGCCAGCAGCCCCGGGACAGAAAACATTCAGTACTTC. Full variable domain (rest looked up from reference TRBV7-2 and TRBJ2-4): GAGVSQSPSNKVTEKGKDVELRCDPISGHTALYWYRQSLGQGLEFLIYFQGNSAPDKSGLPSDRFSAERTGGSVSTLTIQRTQQEDSAVYLCASSPGTENIQYFGAGTRLSVL.

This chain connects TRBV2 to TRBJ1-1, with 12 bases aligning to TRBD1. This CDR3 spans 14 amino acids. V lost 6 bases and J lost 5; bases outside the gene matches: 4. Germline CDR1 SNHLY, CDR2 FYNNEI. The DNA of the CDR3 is TGTGCCAGCAGCGGGACAGGGGGCCGAACTGAAGCTTTCTTT. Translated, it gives CASSGTGGRTEAFF.

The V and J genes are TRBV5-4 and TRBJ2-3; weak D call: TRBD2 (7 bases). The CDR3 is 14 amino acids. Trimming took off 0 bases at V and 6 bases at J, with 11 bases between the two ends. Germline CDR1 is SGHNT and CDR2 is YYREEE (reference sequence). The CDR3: CASSLEGGEDTQYF. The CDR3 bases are TGTGCCAGCAGCTTGGAGGGGGGGGAGGATACGCAGTATTTT. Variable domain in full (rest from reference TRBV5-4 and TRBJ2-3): ETGVTQSPTHLIKTRGQQVTLRCSSQSGHNTVSWYQQALGQGPQFIFQYYREEENGRGNFPPRFSGLQFPNYSSELNVNALELDDSALYLCASSLEGGEDTQYFGPGTRLTVL.

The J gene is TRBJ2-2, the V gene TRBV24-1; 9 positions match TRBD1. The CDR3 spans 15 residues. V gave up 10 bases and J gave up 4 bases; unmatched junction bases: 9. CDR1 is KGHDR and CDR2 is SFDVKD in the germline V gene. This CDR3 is CATKEGTGPTGELFF. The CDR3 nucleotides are TGTGCCACAAAAGAGGGGACAGGGCCCACCGGGGAGCTGTTTTTT.

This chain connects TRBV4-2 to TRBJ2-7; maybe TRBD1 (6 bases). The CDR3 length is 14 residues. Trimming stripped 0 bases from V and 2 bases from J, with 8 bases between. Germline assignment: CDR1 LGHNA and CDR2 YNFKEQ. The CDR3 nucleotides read TGTGCCAGCAGCCAAGAAAGGACAGCCTACGAGCAGTACTTC. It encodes CASSQERTAYEQYF.

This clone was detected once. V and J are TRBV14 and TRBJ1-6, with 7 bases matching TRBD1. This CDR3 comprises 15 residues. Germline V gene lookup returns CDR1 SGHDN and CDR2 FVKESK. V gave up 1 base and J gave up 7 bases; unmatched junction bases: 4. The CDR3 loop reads CASSQVGTDNSPLHF. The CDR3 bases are TGTGCCAGCAGCCAAGTTGGGACAGACAATTCACCCCTCCACTTT.

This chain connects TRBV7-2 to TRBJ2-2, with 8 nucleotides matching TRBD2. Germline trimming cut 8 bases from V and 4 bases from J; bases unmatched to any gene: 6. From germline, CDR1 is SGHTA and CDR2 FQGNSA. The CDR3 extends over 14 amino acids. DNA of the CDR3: TGTGCCAGCCGGGAGGGGAGCACCACCGGGGAGCTGTTTTTT. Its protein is CASREGSTTGELFF.

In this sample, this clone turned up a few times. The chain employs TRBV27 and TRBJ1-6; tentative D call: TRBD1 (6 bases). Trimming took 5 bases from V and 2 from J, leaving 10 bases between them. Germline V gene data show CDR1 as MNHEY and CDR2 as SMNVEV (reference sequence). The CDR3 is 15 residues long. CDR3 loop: CASSLQGPYNSPLHF. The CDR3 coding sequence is TGTGCCAGCAGTCTTCAGGGGCCCTATAATTCACCCCTCCACTTT.

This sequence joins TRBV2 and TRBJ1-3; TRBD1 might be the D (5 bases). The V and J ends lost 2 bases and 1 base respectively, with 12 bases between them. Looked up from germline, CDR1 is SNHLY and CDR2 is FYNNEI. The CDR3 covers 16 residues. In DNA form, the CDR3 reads TGTGCCAGCAGTGAATTACACGGGGCGTCTGGAAACACCATATATTTT. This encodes CASSELHGASGNTIYF.

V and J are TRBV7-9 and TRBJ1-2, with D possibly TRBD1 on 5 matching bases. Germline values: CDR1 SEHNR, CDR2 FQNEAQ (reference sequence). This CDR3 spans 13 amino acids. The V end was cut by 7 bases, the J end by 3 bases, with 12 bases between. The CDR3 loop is CASTPTEDYGYTF. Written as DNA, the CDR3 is TGTGCCAGCACCCCGACAGAAGACTATGGCTACACCTTC. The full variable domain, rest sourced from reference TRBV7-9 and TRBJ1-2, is DTGVSQNPRHKITKRGQNVTFRCDPISEHNRLYWYRQTLGQGPEFLTYFQNEAQLEKSRLLSDRFSAERPKGSFSTLEIQRTEQGDSAMYLCASTPTEDYGYTFGSGTRLTVV.

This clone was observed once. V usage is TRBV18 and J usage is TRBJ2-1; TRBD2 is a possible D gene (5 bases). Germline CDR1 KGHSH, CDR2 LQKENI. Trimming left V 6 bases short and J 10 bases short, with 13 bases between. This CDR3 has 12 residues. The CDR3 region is CASSHRLREQFF. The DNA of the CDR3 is TGTGCCAGCTCCCACCGACTACGGGAGCAGTTCTTC.

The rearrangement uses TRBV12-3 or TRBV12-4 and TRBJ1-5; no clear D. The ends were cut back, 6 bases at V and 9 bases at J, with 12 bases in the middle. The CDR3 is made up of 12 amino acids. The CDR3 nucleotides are TGTGCCAGCAGCCTAGTATCCCGGCCCCAGCATTTT. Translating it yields CASSLVSRPQHF.

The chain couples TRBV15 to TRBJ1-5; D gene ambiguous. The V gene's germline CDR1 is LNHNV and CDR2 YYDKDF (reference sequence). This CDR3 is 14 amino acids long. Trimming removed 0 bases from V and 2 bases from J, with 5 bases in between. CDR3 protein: CATSRDRGNQPQHF. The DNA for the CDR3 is TGTGCCACCAGCAGAGACCGGGGCAATCAGCCCCAGCATTTT.